One sample yielded the 25 T cell receptor beta chains listed below, sequenced in a study of T cell changes during pregnancy in multiple sclerosis. Assay used: immunoSEQ multiplex PCR; TCRdb lists only in-frame clones, some missing. The top ten hold 3.5% to 4.5% of the sample, which has about 30,000 clones, 90% seen once. The specimen comprised CD8+ T cells from peripheral blood mononuclear cells, sampled in the second trimester of pregnancy. These receptors all stem from a female donor with multiple sclerosis, enrolled in a pregnancy study.

The chain links TRBV30 to TRBJ2-7; D may be TRBD2 (5 bases). Per germline, CDR1 GTSNPN and CDR2 SVGIG (reference sequence). Trimming took off 0 bases at V and 7 bases at J, with 13 bases between the two ends. The CDR3 runs 13 residues. The CDR3, as DNA: TGTGCCTGGAGTGTCTCCTCTACGGGGGAGCAGTACTTC. Its translation is CAWSVSSTGEQYF.

The V call is TRBV28, the J call TRBJ2-7; D is undetermined. Germline assignment: CDR1 MDHEN and CDR2 SYDVKM. This CDR3 region has 12 residues. The V end was cut by 8 bases, the J end by 3 bases, with 11 bases between. The CDR3 spells CASFAELYEQYF. Written as DNA, the CDR3 is TGTGCCAGCTTTGCTGAACTCTACGAGCAGTACTTC.

The J gene is TRBJ2-6, the V gene TRBV6-1; a weak D match, TRBD1 (5 bases). This CDR3 spans 15 amino acids. Trimming left V 5 bases short and J 1 base short, with 9 bases between. Germline CDR1 reads MNHNS; CDR2 reads SASEGT. The CDR3 DNA sequence: TGTGCCAGCAGTCCGCAGGGTTCTGGGGCCAACGTCCTGACTTTC. The encoded protein is CASSPQGSGANVLTF.

The CDR3 loop is CASSQDMEGGQPQHF. The CDR3 nucleotides are TGCGCCAGCAGCCAAGATATGGAGGGAGGTCAGCCCCAGCATTTT. This chain links TRBV4-1 with TRBJ1-5; D call uncertain. The CDR3 is 15 amino acids. Germline V gives CDR1 MGHRA, CDR2 YSYEKL. Trimming cost V 0 bases and J 6 bases, with 12 bases left between them.

The chain recombines TRBV5-1 with TRBJ2-7; TRBD1 aligns across 7 bases. The V and J ends lost 4 bases and 3 bases, in that order; junction bases with no gene match: 7. The germline CDR1 and CDR2 sequences are SGHRS and YFSETQ. The CDR3 totals 14 residues. The CDR3 is CASSLYRDSYEQYF. The CDR3 DNA follows: TGCGCCAGCAGCCTGTACCGGGACAGCTACGAGCAGTACTTC. Full variable domain (remainder filled in from reference TRBV5-1 and TRBJ2-7): KAGVTQTPRYLIKTRGQQVTLSCSPISGHRSVSWYQQTPGQGLQFLFEYFSETQRNKGNFPGRFSGRQFSNSRSEMNVSTLELGDSALYLCASSLYRDSYEQYFGPGTRLTVT.

The chain recombines TRBV7-9 with TRBJ1-5, with unresolved D. The CDR3 is 15 residues long. The V gene lost 4 bases and the J gene lost 0 bases, with 10 bases spanning the gap. The germline gives CDR1 SEHNR, CDR2 FQNEAQ (reference sequence). CDR3 nucleotides: TGTGCCAGCAGCTCCGGGAGATATAGCAATCAGCCCCAGCATTTT. Protein: CASSSGRYSNQPQHF.

This chain connects TRBV10-1 to TRBJ1-3, with a weak D call TRBD1 (5 bases). V was clipped by 6 bases and J by 0 bases, with 15 bases between them. This CDR3 is 16 amino acids long. Germline CDR1 WNHNN, CDR2 SYGVQD (reference sequence). CDR3 sequence reads: CASSATAQSSGNTIYF. The CDR3 bases are TGCGCCAGCAGCGCGACAGCTCAGAGCTCTGGAAACACCATATATTTT.

This clone was observed a handful of times. The chain is built from TRBV30 and TRBJ1-1; no definite D call. V dropped 2 bases and J dropped 6 bases, with 7 bases sitting between them. CDR3 length equals 11 residues. Germline V gene data show CDR1 as GTSNPN and CDR2 as SVGIG (reference sequence). Here the CDR3 DNA reads TGTGCCTGGAGTTTTCGGGCTGAAGCTTTCTTT. This translates into CAWSFRAEAFF.

The genes are TRBV5-4 and TRBJ2-2; 13 nucleotides agree with TRBD2. This CDR3 has 18 residues. The germline V gene has CDR1 SGHNT and CDR2 YYREEE (reference sequence). V shed 7 bases, J shed 6 bases, and the junction held 15 bases outside the gene matches. The CDR3 spells CASSLGLAGAHGAGELFF. Here the CDR3 DNA reads TGTGCCAGCTCCCTTGGACTAGCGGGAGCACACGGTGCCGGGGAGCTGTTTTTT.

This clone was seen only once. The chain is built from TRBV7-9 and TRBJ2-5; possible D gene TRBD1, 5 bases. From germline, CDR1 is SEHNR and CDR2 FQNEAQ (reference sequence). CDR3 size: 15 residues. With 3 bases removed from V and 2 bases from J, the gap between germline ends came to 13 bases. The CDR3 DNA follows: TGTGCCAGCAGCTTCCTCAGGGCAGAGCAAGAGACCCAGTACTTC. It specifies CASSFLRAEQETQYF.

The chain recombines TRBV4-1 with TRBJ2-5, with a possible D match to TRBD2 (5 bases). The CDR3 totals 14 residues. The V end lost 5 bases, the J end lost 3 bases, and 13 bases lay between the germline ends. Germline lookup yields CDR1 MGHRA and CDR2 YSYEKL. The CDR3 DNA follows: TGCGCCAGCAGCTCCACGGGAAGGGAAGAGACCCAGTACTTC. Translating gives CASSSTGREETQYF.

The chain couples TRBV19 to TRBJ2-3; 10 nucleotides line up with TRBD2. This CDR3 comprises 17 residues. V shed 6 bases and J 1 base; nucleotides not matched to a gene: 10. Germline V lookup: CDR1 LNHDA, CDR2 SQIVND (reference sequence). CDR3 sequence (DNA): TGTGCCAGTAGGATAACGGGACTAGCGCAAGGCACAGATACGCAGTATTTT. It translates to CASRITGLAQGTDTQYF.

The chain links TRBV7-3 to TRBJ2-1, with TRBD2 matching 11 bases. V lost 2 bases to trimming and J lost 5 bases; unmatched junction nucleotides: 5. The CDR3 runs 16 residues. The germline CDR1 and CDR2 sequences are SGHTA and FQGTGA. CDR3 DNA sequence: TGTGCCAGCAGCTTAGATGGGACTAGCGGAAACAATGAGCAGTTCTTC. It yields the protein CASSLDGTSGNNEQFF.

This chain links TRBV2 with TRBJ2-5; 9 nucleotides match TRBD2. Per the germline V gene, CDR1 is SNHLY and CDR2 is FYNNEI. The J segment lost 3 bases and the V segment lost 4 bases, leaving 9 bases of the junction unmatched. The length of the CDR3 is 16 residues. The CDR3 here is CASSVEASGKEETQYF. In DNA, the CDR3 is TGTGCCAGCAGTGTAGAGGCTAGCGGGAAAGAAGAGACCCAGTACTTC.

V usage is TRBV5-6 and J usage is TRBJ2-1; 9 positions agree with TRBD1. V was clipped by 3 bases and J by 8 bases; unmatched bases: 9. The CDR3 has 15 residues. Germline V gives CDR1 SGHDT, CDR2 YYEEEE. Here the CDR3 reads CASSWEGQGIHEQFF. The CDR3 DNA follows: TGTGCCAGCAGCTGGGAGGGACAGGGTATCCATGAGCAGTTCTTC.

The chain carries TRBV11-2 and TRBJ2-1; D might be TRBD1 (6 bases). The CDR3 spans 12 residues. CDR1 is SGHAT and CDR2 is FQNNGV in the germline V gene. V lost 5 bases to trimming and J lost 4 bases, with 6 bases between them. CDR3 sequence: CASSRGYNEQFF. For the CDR3, the DNA is TGTGCCAGCAGCAGGGGGTACAATGAGCAGTTCTTC.

This chain links TRBV28 with TRBJ2-1; 7 nucleotides line up with TRBD2. Germline V gene lookup returns CDR1 MDHEN and CDR2 SYDVKM. The CDR3 is 19 residues long. V lost 5 bases and J lost 6; bases outside the gene matches: 22. For the CDR3, the DNA is TGTGCCAGCAGTACCGGGAGCTCAGTTGGGGGACTACTCGTCAATGAGCAGTTCTTC. Its translation: CASSTGSSVGGLLVNEQFF.

CDR3 nucleotide sequence: TGTGCCAGCAGCCACAGGGGCTCTGGAAACACCATATATTTT. It yields the protein CASSHRGSGNTIYF. The chain is built from TRBV11-3 and TRBJ1-3; 7 positions match TRBD1. The junction had 1 base not matched to a gene; V was cut back by 5 bases and J by 0 bases. Germline V gene data show CDR1 as SGHNT and CDR2 as YENEEA. This CDR3 region has 14 residues.

This clone was observed a single time. This rearrangement joins TRBV28 to TRBJ1-3; D not resolved. The germline V gene has CDR1 MDHEN and CDR2 SYDVKM. The V gene lost 5 bases and the J gene lost 3 bases, with 20 bases spanning the gap. CDR3 length: 17 residues. The CDR3 sequence is CASSREYPQSSGNTIYF. The CDR3 region has the DNA TGTGCCAGCAGTCGGGAGTATCCCCAATCGAGTGGAAACACCATATATTTT.

The chain couples TRBV11-2 to TRBJ2-5, with 9 nucleotides matching TRBD2. This CDR3 is built from 17 residues. Germline assignment: CDR1 SGHAT and CDR2 FQNNGV. J was trimmed by 5 bases and V by 5 bases; bases with no gene match: 15. CDR3 region: CASSLGLAGGPGETQYF. CDR3 nucleotide sequence: TGTGCCAGCAGCCTAGGACTCGCGGGAGGGCCTGGCGAGACCCAGTACTTC.

V usage is TRBV5-1 and J usage is TRBJ2-1, with 9 bases that match TRBD1. V was clipped by 6 bases and J by 9 bases; unmatched bases: 7. This CDR3 is 13 amino acids long. Germline CDR1 SGHRS, CDR2 YFSETQ. DNA of the CDR3: TGCGCCAGCACTTCTGGACAGGGGTTTGAGCAGTTCTTC. Its protein is CASTSGQGFEQFF.

The CDR3 sequence: CASSVWSDTEAFF. CDR3 sequence (DNA): TGTGCCAGCAGCGTGTGGAGTGACACTGAAGCTTTCTTT. The chain links TRBV2 to TRBJ1-1; D is undetermined. The V end lost 6 bases, the J end lost 3 bases, and 11 bases lay between the germline ends. Germline-derived CDR1 and CDR2 are SNHLY and FYNNEI. The CDR3 has 13 amino acids.

This clone was observed a few times. This sequence joins TRBV7-9 and TRBJ2-2, with D perhaps TRBD1 (5 bases). CDR1 and CDR2 (germline): SEHNR, FQNEAQ (reference sequence). Trimming left V 7 bases short and J 7 bases short, with 7 bases between. The CDR3 has 11 amino acids. The CDR3 loop is CASTTGGELFF. The CDR3 DNA reads TGTGCCAGCACCACAGGCGGGGAGCTGTTTTTT.

This chain uses TRBV12-5 with TRBJ1-1; TRBD1 matches 7 bases. Germline V gives CDR1 LGHNT, CDR2 FRNRAP. The CDR3 consists of 15 residues. Trimming removed 0 bases from V and 6 bases from J; junction bases left unmatched: 7. The CDR3 region has the DNA TGTGCTAGTGGTTTGGTACTTAAGGGGGCGTCTGAAGCTTTCTTT. It is translated as CASGLVLKGASEAFF.

The chain couples TRBV7-8 to TRBJ1-4, with 7 bases fitting TRBD1. The V segment lost 5 bases and the J segment 5 bases; nucleotides outside the gene matches: 8. This CDR3 comprises 15 residues. CDR1 is SGHVS, CDR2 FQNEAQ, per germline. The chain's CDR3 is CASSPDPGQNEKLFF. CDR3 DNA sequence: TGTGCCAGCAGCCCAGACCCGGGACAGAATGAAAAACTGTTTTTT.